This T cell receptor (beta chain) was obtained from a study of control samples from healthy donors and cancer patients. Sequencing used immunoSEQ multiplex PCR; TCRdb keeps in-frame clones, though not all of them. The sample has roughly 130,000 clones; about 95% are singletons. Per germline, CDR1 SGHDN and CDR2 FVKESK. V dropped 4 bases and J dropped 4 bases, with 16 bases sitting between them. The CDR3 totals 15 residues. The sample taken for sequencing was blood. V is TRBV14 and J is TRBJ1-2, with D maybe TRBD1 (5 bases). This TCR was sampled from a young man in good health. The CDR3 DNA is TGTGCCAGCAGCCTGTACCAAGGGGATAGCTATGGCTACACCTTC. Translation gives CASSLYQGDSYGYTF.